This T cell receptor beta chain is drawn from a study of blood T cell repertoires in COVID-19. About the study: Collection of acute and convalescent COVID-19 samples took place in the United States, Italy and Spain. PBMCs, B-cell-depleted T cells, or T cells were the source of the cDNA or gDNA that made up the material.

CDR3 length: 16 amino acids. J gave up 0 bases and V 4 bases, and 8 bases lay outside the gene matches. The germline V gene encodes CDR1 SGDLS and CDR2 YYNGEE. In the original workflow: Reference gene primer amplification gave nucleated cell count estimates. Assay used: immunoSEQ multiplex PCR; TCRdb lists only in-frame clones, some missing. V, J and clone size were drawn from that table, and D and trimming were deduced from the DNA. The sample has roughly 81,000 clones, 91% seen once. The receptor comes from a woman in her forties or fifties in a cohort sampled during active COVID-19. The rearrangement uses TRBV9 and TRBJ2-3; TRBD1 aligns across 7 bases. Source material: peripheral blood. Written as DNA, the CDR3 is TGTGCCAGCAGCTTCATGGACAGGATAAGCACAGATACGCAGTATTTT. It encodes CASSFMDRISTDTQYF.